Below, 19 T cell receptor beta chains from the same sample are listed, as sequenced in a study of blood T cell dynamics during melanoma immunotherapy. TCRdb's copy holds only in-frame clones and misses some; the assay was immunoSEQ multiplex PCR. Among about 12,000 clones listed, around nine tenths were seen once. Sample time point: week 3, after first cycle of checkpoint inhibitor. The sequences come from effector memory CD8+ T cells from blood, collected from a patient treated with checkpoint blockade. Receptors were obtained from a human donor with melanoma.

The DNA of the CDR3 is TGTGCCTGGAGTGAGAGGGGCATGAACACTGAAGCTTTCTTT. It is translated as CAWSERGMNTEAFF. This chain connects TRBV30 to TRBJ1-1; D perhaps matches TRBD1 (5 bases). Germline-derived CDR1 and CDR2 are GTSNPN and SVGIG (reference sequence). The CDR3 contains 14 residues. Trimming stripped 1 base from V and 0 bases from J, with 9 bases between.

The V gene is TRBV6-1, the J gene TRBJ1-1; no clear D gene. Germline CDR1 is MNHNS and CDR2 is SASEGT. There are 15 residues in the CDR3. V was trimmed by 2 bases and J by 7 bases, leaving 17 bases between them. The CDR3 here is CASSERSGYGGEAFF. DNA of the CDR3: TGTGCCAGCAGTGAACGGTCGGGGTATGGTGGTGAAGCTTTCTTT.

The chain has TRBV23-1 and TRBJ1-1; D possibly corresponds to TRBD1 (6 bases). TRBV23-1 belongs to the ORF category, with a function that is uncertain. This CDR3 contains 12 residues. V lost 0 bases to trimming and J lost 12 bases, with 11 bases between them. The chain's CDR3 is CASSQSQGRTFF. The DNA of the CDR3 is TGCGCCAGCAGTCAATCGCAGGGGCGGACTTTCTTT.

The chain links TRBV30 to TRBJ1-3; no definite D call. Germline CDR1 reads GTSNPN; CDR2 reads SVGIG (reference sequence). V was trimmed by 5 bases and J by 1 base, leaving 9 bases between them. CDR3 size: 13 residues. CDR3 bases: TGTGCCTGGGAATCGGGATCTGGAAACACCATATATTTT. Translation gives CAWESGSGNTIYF.

On this clone: At one end the junction does not follow the germline gene, possibly because of a read error. V and J are TRBV11-2 and TRBJ2-1; D gene uncertain. Germline CDR1 and CDR2: SGHAT and FQNNGV. This CDR3 region has 11 residues. This CDR3 reads CASSLGPDNLF. CDR3 nucleotide sequence: TGTGCCAGCAGCTTAGGACCAGATAACCTCTTC.

The chain uses TRBV7-3 and TRBJ2-1, with D unresolved. There are 14 residues in the CDR3. Germline CDR1 SGHTA, CDR2 FQGTGA. V lost 4 bases, J lost 0 bases, and 7 bases lay in between. The CDR3 sequence is CASSSSGSYNEQFF. The CDR3 DNA reads as TGTGCCAGCAGCTCTAGTGGCTCCTACAATGAGCAGTTCTTC. Based on the CDR3 plus reference TRBV7-3 and TRBJ2-1, the full variable domain is GAGVSQTPSNKVTEKGKYVELRCDPISGHTALYWYRQSLGQGPEFLIYFQGTGAADDSGLPNDRFFAVRPEGSVSTLKIQRTERGDSAVYLCASSSSGSYNEQFFGPGTRLTVL.

V and J are TRBV7-9 and TRBJ2-1; D unclear. V lost 3 bases, J lost 5 bases, and 2 bases lay in between. The CDR3 spans 11 residues. From germline, CDR1 is SEHNR and CDR2 FQNEAQ (reference sequence). The CDR3: CASSFNNEQFF. The CDR3 DNA is TGTGCCAGCAGCTTCAACAATGAGCAGTTCTTC. The full variable domain, its missing parts supplied by reference TRBV7-9 and TRBJ2-1, is DTGVSQNPRHKITKRGQNVTFRCDPISEHNRLYWYRQTLGQGPEFLTYFQNEAQLEKSRLLSDRFSAERPKGSFSTLEIQRTEQGDSAMYLCASSFNNEQFFGPGTRLTVL.

This clone occurred a few times. Here the CDR3 reads CASNGQGAGEQYF. The CDR3, as DNA: TGTGCCAGCAACGGACAGGGGGCAGGAGAGCAGTACTTC. The chain links TRBV7-9 to TRBJ2-7; 11 positions agree with TRBD1. Germline V gene lookup returns CDR1 SEHNR and CDR2 FQNEAQ (reference sequence). The CDR3 extends over 13 amino acids. The V gene end was trimmed by 7 bases and the J gene end by 7 bases; junction bases not matched to a gene: 6.

V usage is TRBV7-9 and J usage is TRBJ2-3, with a tentative D call TRBD2 (5 bases). The CDR3 is 17 residues long. CDR1 is SEHNR, CDR2 FQNEAQ, per germline (reference sequence). Trimming cost V 1 base and J 6 bases, with 20 bases left between them. The CDR3 loop is CASSLGKADDVGDTQYF. The CDR3 DNA reads TGTGCCAGCAGCTTAGGGAAAGCGGATGATGTCGGGGATACGCAGTATTTT.

This sequence joins TRBV7-6 and TRBJ2-7; perhaps TRBD2 as D (6 bases). The CDR3 has 16 residues. V was shortened by 5 bases and J by 2 bases, with 19 bases between the two germline ends. In germline, CDR1 is SGHVS, CDR2 FNYEAQ. This chain's CDR3 is CASSPLGAGIPYEQYF. DNA of the CDR3: TGTGCCAGCAGCCCCTTAGGGGCGGGGATCCCCTACGAGCAGTACTTC.

The genes are TRBV9 and TRBJ2-3; D not resolved. The CDR3 length is 14 residues. The V and J ends lost 4 bases and 5 bases respectively, with 14 bases between them. Germline V lookup: CDR1 SGDLS, CDR2 YYNGEE. The CDR3 nucleotides read TGTGCCAGCAGCCCCCCGAGACGGTTAGATACGCAGTATTTT. It translates to CASSPPRRLDTQYF.

This clone occurred once. This chain links TRBV2 with TRBJ2-7; D tentatively reads TRBD1 or TRBD2 (5 bases each). The length of the CDR3 is 12 residues. Germline V gives CDR1 SNHLY, CDR2 FYNNEI. Trimming shortened V by 10 bases and J by 2 bases, and 12 bases separated the two germline ends. CDR3 DNA: TGTGCCACCGCTCGGGGCACCTACGAGCAGTACTTC. It codes for CATARGTYEQYF.

The J gene is TRBJ2-7, the V gene TRBV7-6, with D possibly being TRBD1 (6 bases). V lost 1 base and J lost 5, with 15 bases in between. The CDR3 consists of 15 residues. CDR1 is SGHVS, CDR2 FNYEAQ, per germline. The CDR3 coding sequence is TGTGCCAGCAGCTTAGACCAGGGGAGAACGGACGAGCAGTACTTC. Encoded protein: CASSLDQGRTDEQYF.

V and J are TRBV7-2 and TRBJ1-3; D is uncertain. CDR1 and CDR2 (germline): SGHTA, FQGNSA. The germline V and J ends were trimmed by 6 bases and 2 bases, with 11 bases remaining between them. The CDR3 spans 14 residues. The chain's CDR3 is CASSLIGTGNTIYF. The CDR3 region has the DNA TGTGCCAGCAGTCTTATTGGGACTGGAAACACCATATATTTT.

The chain recombines TRBV27 with TRBJ2-7, with D perhaps matching TRBD1 or TRBD2 (5 bases each). Trimming took 5 bases from V and 4 from J, leaving 15 bases between them. In germline, CDR1 is MNHEY, CDR2 SMNVEV (reference sequence). The CDR3 runs to 14 residues. The CDR3, as DNA: TGTGCCAGCAGTCTGGCGTGGGGGAAGTACGAGCAGTACTTC. This translates into CASSLAWGKYEQYF.

CDR3: CASSSRGRTDTQYF. DNA for the CDR3: TGTGCCAGCAGCTCCAGGGGGCGCACAGATACGCAGTATTTT. The chain employs TRBV11-2 and TRBJ2-3; 8 nucleotides align to TRBD1. This CDR3 comprises 14 residues. The germline V gene has CDR1 SGHAT and CDR2 FQNNGV. V lost 4 bases and J lost 1; bases outside the gene matches: 1.

The rearrangement joins TRBV19 to TRBJ2-7; 7 bases are shared with TRBD2. V was clipped by 4 bases and J by 5 bases; unmatched bases: 8. The CDR3 runs to 14 residues. Germline V gene data show CDR1 as LNHDA and CDR2 as SQIVND (reference sequence). The CDR3 loop is CASSSGGSRNEQYF. Here the CDR3 DNA reads TGTGCCAGTAGTAGCGGCGGGAGCAGGAACGAGCAGTACTTC. Variable domain in full (rest from reference TRBV19 and TRBJ2-7): DGGITQSPKYLFRKEGQNVTLSCEQNLNHDAMYWYRQDPGQGLRLIYYSQIVNDFQKGDIAEGYSVSREKKESFPLTVTSAQKNPTAFYLCASSSGGSRNEQYFGPGTRLTVT.

The chain employs TRBV5-6 and TRBJ1-2, with D hard to call. V lost 0 bases and J 9 bases, leaving 12 bases between the germline ends. This CDR3 is built from 13 residues. Germline V CDR1 and CDR2: SGHDT, YYEEEE. CDR3 DNA sequence: TGTGCCAGCAGCTTGGACCGCCAACCGAGCTACACCTTC. It encodes CASSLDRQPSYTF.

V usage is TRBV27 and J usage is TRBJ2-5; D not certain. Germline CDR1 is MNHEY and CDR2 is SMNVEV (reference sequence). This CDR3 has 13 residues. Trimming took off 5 bases at V and 1 base at J, with 8 bases between the two ends. CDR3 residues: CASSKFVQETQYF. CDR3 sequence (DNA): TGTGCCAGCAGTAAATTCGTCCAAGAGACCCAGTACTTC.